This T cell receptor beta chain is from a study of cytomegalovirus exposure and HLA in healthy donors. Study information: A previous analysis identified approximately 120 million unique TCR beta sequences derived from around 200 million T cells.

This clone was recorded only once. Its antigen remains unknown. V was shortened by 1 base and J by 1 base, with 16 bases between the two germline ends. This CDR3 contains 17 residues. In germline, CDR1 is SEHNR, CDR2 FQNEAQ (reference sequence). In the PCR, 60 Vbeta and 13 Jbeta primers were used. Produced via immunoSEQ multiplex PCR; TCRdb's table is partial and in-frame only. The sample holds over 150,000 clones; 85% are singletons and the top ten take 1%. Findings and caveats of the study: Presence/absence analysis assumed near-uniform sequencing depth across donors. A later analysis reportedly identified an Asian-associated ancestry cluster as carrying fewer N-insertions than the approximately 730-donor mean.

The gene calls are TRBV7-9 and TRBJ2-5; maybe TRBD2 (6 bases). This clonotype originated in a boy between 2 and 15 years old in good health and CMV-seronegative. Sequencing was carried out using PBMCs. The CDR3 is CASSLVAAENFQETQYF. DNA of the CDR3: TGTGCCAGCAGCTTAGTAGCGGCCGAGAATTTCCAAGAGACCCAGTACTTC.